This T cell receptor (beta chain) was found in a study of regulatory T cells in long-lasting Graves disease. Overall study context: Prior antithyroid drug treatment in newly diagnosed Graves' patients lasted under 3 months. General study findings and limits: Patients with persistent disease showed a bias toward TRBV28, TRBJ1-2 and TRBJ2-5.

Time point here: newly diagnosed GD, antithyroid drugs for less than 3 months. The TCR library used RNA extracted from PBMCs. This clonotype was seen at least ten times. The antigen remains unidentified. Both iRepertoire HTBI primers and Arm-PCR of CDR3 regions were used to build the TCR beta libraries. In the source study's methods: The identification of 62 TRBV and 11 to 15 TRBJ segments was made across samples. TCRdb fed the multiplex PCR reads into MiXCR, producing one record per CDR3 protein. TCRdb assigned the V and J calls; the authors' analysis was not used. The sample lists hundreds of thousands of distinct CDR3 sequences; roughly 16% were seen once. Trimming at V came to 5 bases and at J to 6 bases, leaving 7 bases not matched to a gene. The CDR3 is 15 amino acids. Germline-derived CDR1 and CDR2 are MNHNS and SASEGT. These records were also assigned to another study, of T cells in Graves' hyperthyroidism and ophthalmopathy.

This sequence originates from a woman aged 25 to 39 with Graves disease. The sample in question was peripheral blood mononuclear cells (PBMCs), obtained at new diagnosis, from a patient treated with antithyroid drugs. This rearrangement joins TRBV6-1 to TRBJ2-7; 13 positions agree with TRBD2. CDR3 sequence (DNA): TGTGCCAGCAGTCCCTTGGGACTAGCGGGAAGCGAGCAGTACTTC. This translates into CASSPLGLAGSEQYF.